Below, 30 T cell receptor beta chains from the same sample are listed, as sequenced in a study of Ad26.COV2.S vaccination and SARS-CoV-2 variants. Here immunoSEQ multiplex PCR was the method, and the copy in TCRdb shows in-frame clones only, minus some. The sample holds some 500,000 clones; roughly 89% are singletons and the top ten take 2.5% to 3%. Treatment meaning: roughly 20 received Ad26.COV2.S at low or high dose, single or two shots; several received placebo; per-sample allocation not given. Day 63 after the first injection of vaccine or placebo was the sampling time. The sample in question was peripheral blood, obtained in a trial of Ad26.COV2.S vaccine versus placebo. The origin of the receptors is a person aged 18 to 65 who received the Ad26.COV2.S COVID-19 vaccine or a placebo.

This clone was found once. The chain uses TRBV6-2 or TRBV6-3 and TRBJ1-2; D call uncertain. This CDR3 contains 15 residues. Trimming took off 0 bases at V and 4 bases at J, with 12 bases between the two ends. Germline CDR1 reads MNHEY; CDR2 reads SVGEGT. The CDR3 spells CASSYSGEFTYGYTF. In DNA, the CDR3 is TGTGCCAGCAGTTACTCCGGGGAATTCACCTATGGCTACACCTTC.

This chain uses TRBV19 with TRBJ2-3, with D tentatively TRBD1 (6 bases). The CDR3 consists of 16 residues. Germline loops: CDR1 LNHDA, CDR2 SQIVND (reference sequence). The V end was cut by 5 bases, the J end by 2 bases, with 17 bases between. As DNA, the CDR3 is TGTGCCAGTAGTGCGGACAGATGGGGATACACAGATACGCAGTATTTT. The encoded protein is CASSADRWGYTDTQYF.

The V and J genes are TRBV7-9 and TRBJ2-6; D ambiguous. Germline assignment: CDR1 SEHNR and CDR2 FQNEAQ (reference sequence). CDR3 size: 16 residues. V lost 2 bases to trimming and J lost 1 base, with 9 bases between them. CDR3 in DNA: TGTGCCAGCAGCTTATACCTGGGGTCTGGGGCCAACGTCCTGACTTTC. Its protein is CASSLYLGSGANVLTF.

The chain combines TRBV9 with TRBJ2-5; 8 positions agree with TRBD1. The CDR3 is made up of 14 amino acids. V lost 3 bases and J lost 2; bases outside the gene matches: 3. The V gene's germline CDR1 is SGDLS and CDR2 YYNGEE. Here the CDR3 DNA reads TGTGCCAGCAGCGCTGGACAGGGACAAGAGACCCAGTACTTC. Translating it yields CASSAGQGQETQYF. The full variable domain, rest sourced from reference TRBV9 and TRBJ2-5, is DSGVTQTPKHLITATGQRVTLRCSPRSGDLSVYWYQQSLDQGLQFLIQYYNGEERAKGNILERFSAQQFPDLHSELNLSSLELGDSALYFCASSAGQGQETQYFGPGTRLLVL.

The chain employs TRBV5-1 and TRBJ1-6, with a weak D call TRBD1 (5 bases). Germline CDR1 is SGHRS and CDR2 is YFSETQ. The V gene lost 4 bases and the J gene lost 7 bases, with 21 bases spanning the gap. The CDR3 length is 17 residues. CDR3 sequence: CASSRQPRTPENSPLHF. CDR3 nucleotides: TGCGCCAGCAGCAGACAGCCGAGGACCCCGGAAAATTCACCCCTCCACTTT.

This clone has a single count. J is TRBJ1-1 and V is TRBV12-5; the D gene is possibly TRBD1 (6 bases). The CDR3 loop spans 12 amino acids. From germline, CDR1 is LGHNT and CDR2 FRNRAP. The germline V and J ends were trimmed by 7 bases and 11 bases, with 17 bases remaining between them. This CDR3 reads CASAPDSKGAFF. Here the CDR3 DNA reads TGTGCTAGTGCCCCGGACAGCAAGGGGGCTTTCTTT.

This chain connects TRBV18 to TRBJ2-1; 10 positions agree with TRBD2. V was pared by 4 bases and J by 7 bases, with 10 bases of the junction left unmatched. This CDR3 has 16 amino acids. Germline V gene lookup returns CDR1 KGHSH and CDR2 LQKENI. The CDR3 is CASSRTPGLARNEQFF. DNA for the CDR3: TGTGCCAGCTCACGCACACCGGGACTAGCGAGGAATGAGCAGTTCTTC.

The chain combines TRBV10-2 with TRBJ1-4; 9 bases match TRBD1. V lost 8 bases and J lost 2; bases outside the gene matches: 6. This CDR3 is 15 amino acids long. CDR1 WSHSY and CDR2 SAAADI come from the germline V gene. In nucleotides, the CDR3 is TGCGCCAGCGGGGGGACAGGGAGTACTAATGAAAAACTGTTTTTT. Translation gives CASGGTGSTNEKLFF.

The chain has TRBV28 and TRBJ1-2, with D maybe TRBD1 (5 bases). The CDR3 consists of 12 residues. The germline V gene encodes CDR1 MDHEN and CDR2 SYDVKM. Trimming left V 4 bases short and J 7 bases short, with 10 bases between. CDR3 bases: TGTGCCAGCAGTTCGGGAGGGACTGGCTACACCTTC. Protein product: CASSSGGTGYTF.

The rearrangement joins TRBV9 to TRBJ2-3, with 11 nucleotides matching TRBD2. The CDR3 contains 16 residues. CDR1 is SGDLS and CDR2 is YYNGEE in the germline V gene. V was pared by 3 bases and J by 4 bases, with 7 bases of the junction left unmatched. The CDR3 DNA reads as TGTGCCAGCAGCGCCCTTAGCGGGAGGGCGGCAGATACGCAGTATTTT. Its translation is CASSALSGRAADTQYF.

The chain employs TRBV20-1 and TRBJ2-1; no clear D gene. Germline values: CDR1 DFQATT, CDR2 SNEGSKA (reference sequence). This CDR3 comprises 11 residues. The V end lost 5 bases, the J end lost 10 bases, and 12 bases lay between the germline ends. This chain's CDR3 is CSADVWNEQFF. CDR3 coding DNA: TGCAGTGCTGACGTATGGAACGAGCAGTTCTTC.

This clone came up once. This sequence joins TRBV4-3 and TRBJ2-2, with a weak D call TRBD2 (6 bases). CDR3 length equals 18 residues. Germline CDR1 is LGHNA and CDR2 is YSLEER. Trimming cost V 3 bases and J 0 bases, with 17 bases left between them. CDR3 coding DNA: TGCGCCAGCAGCCAGCCACCCGGGACTGGTGCGAACACCGGGGAGCTGTTTTTT. Translation: CASSQPPGTGANTGELFF.

The V and J genes are TRBV7-9 and TRBJ1-3, with D possibly TRBD1 on 5 matching bases. V was trimmed by 1 base and J by 4 bases, leaving 11 bases between them. Germline V lookup: CDR1 SEHNR, CDR2 FQNEAQ (reference sequence). The CDR3 consists of 15 residues. In DNA form, the CDR3 reads TGTGCCAGCAGCTTAGTTACAGGCCTGGGAAACACCATATATTTT. It yields the protein CASSLVTGLGNTIYF.

The J gene is TRBJ2-5, the V gene TRBV3-1 (or the pseudogene TRBV3-2), with 8 bases fitting TRBD2. In germline, CDR1 is LGHDT, CDR2 YNNKEL (reference sequence). V shed 7 bases, J shed 3 bases, and the junction held 1 base outside the gene matches. This CDR3 has 12 residues. The CDR3 region is CASKGLEETQYF. CDR3 nucleotide sequence: TGTGCCAGCAAGGGACTAGAAGAGACCCAGTACTTC.

The J gene is TRBJ2-1, the V gene TRBV24-1, with a possible D match to TRBD2 (6 bases). This CDR3 has 14 amino acids. With 4 bases removed from V and 3 bases from J, the gap between germline ends came to 9 bases. Germline CDR1 KGHDR, CDR2 SFDVKD. As DNA, the CDR3 is TGTGCCACCAGTGAGAGTAGCGGCTACAATGAGCAGTTCTTC. Encoded protein: CATSESSGYNEQFF.

V usage is TRBV11-2 and J usage is TRBJ2-1, with 9 bases matching TRBD2. J gave up 6 bases and V 5 bases, and 14 bases lay outside the gene matches. The CDR3 is made up of 17 amino acids. Germline V lookup: CDR1 SGHAT, CDR2 FQNNGV. CDR3 loop: CASSLRRGASGTNEQFF. The CDR3 nucleotides are TGTGCCAGCAGCCTCCGTCGGGGGGCTAGCGGGACCAATGAGCAGTTCTTC.

CDR3 protein: CASSIRTGARPTEAFF. The DNA of the CDR3 is TGTGCCAGCAGCATCAGGACAGGAGCGAGACCCACTGAAGCTTTCTTT. The chain links TRBV7-3 to TRBJ1-1; 7 nucleotides align to TRBD1. V lost 5 bases and J lost 4; bases outside the gene matches: 13. This CDR3 spans 16 amino acids. Germline V gives CDR1 SGHTA, CDR2 FQGTGA.

The chain joins TRBV18 to TRBJ2-2; 12 nucleotides match TRBD2. The V gene's germline CDR1 is KGHSH and CDR2 LQKENI. The CDR3 is 16 amino acids. The J segment lost 5 bases and the V segment lost 10 bases, leaving 11 bases of the junction unmatched. In DNA form, the CDR3 reads TGTGCCACCCAGAGGCCCGGACTAGCGGGAACCGGGGAGCTGTTTTTT. Translated, it gives CATQRPGLAGTGELFF.

The chain links TRBV2 to TRBJ2-1; tentative D call: TRBD2 (6 bases). The CDR3 has 15 residues. Trimming took 6 bases from V and 7 from J, leaving 19 bases between them. Germline CDR1 and CDR2: SNHLY and FYNNEI. The CDR3, as DNA: TGTGCCAGCAGGAGCATGACCGGGACTGCAAATGAGCAGTTCTTC. Translating it yields CASRSMTGTANEQFF.

The J gene is TRBJ2-1, the V gene TRBV7-3; 8 positions agree with TRBD1. Germline V gene sequence: CDR1 SGHTA, CDR2 FQGTGA. J gave up 9 bases and V 5 bases, and 9 bases lay outside the gene matches. CDR3 length: 14 residues. The CDR3 DNA reads as TGTGCCAGCAGCAGCCAGAGGACAGGGTCTGAGCAGTTCTTC. It is translated as CASSSQRTGSEQFF.

The chain combines TRBV19 with TRBJ1-2; no definite D call. CDR1 LNHDA and CDR2 SQIVND come from the germline V gene (reference sequence). V dropped 4 bases and J dropped 10 bases, with 10 bases sitting between them. The CDR3 is 11 residues long. CDR3 sequence (DNA): TGTGCCAGTAGTACCCTAGTAGACTACACCTTC. Translated: CASSTLVDYTF.

The chain uses TRBV5-1 and TRBJ1-1; 8 bases are a match to TRBD1. The germline CDR1 and CDR2 sequences are SGHRS and YFSETQ. This CDR3 spans 16 amino acids. With V trimmed by 2 bases and J by 1 base, 7 bases remained unmatched. The chain's CDR3 is CASSFGTGISNTEAFF. The CDR3 DNA reads as TGCGCCAGCAGCTTCGGGACAGGTATTTCGAACACTGAAGCTTTCTTT.

As DNA, the CDR3 is TGTGCCAGCAGTATAACAGGGACCTCCGGAGATACGCAGTATTTT. Protein product: CASSITGTSGDTQYF. V gene TRBV28 combines with J gene TRBJ2-3; D is perhaps TRBD1 (6 bases). Germline V gives CDR1 MDHEN, CDR2 SYDVKM. The CDR3 runs 15 residues. Trimming took 5 bases from V and 5 from J, leaving 17 bases between them.

The chain has TRBV2 and TRBJ2-7, with D unresolved. Trimming cost V 11 bases and J 0 bases, with 11 bases left between them. Germline loops: CDR1 SNHLY, CDR2 FYNNEI. This CDR3 comprises 12 residues. CDR3 residues: CAGQRSSYEQYF. The DNA of the CDR3 is TGTGCCGGCCAGCGATCCTCCTACGAGCAGTACTTC.

This clone was seen just once. The chain employs TRBV5-1 and TRBJ2-5; TRBD2 matches at 7 bases. Germline CDR1 reads SGHRS; CDR2 reads YFSETQ. The V gene end was trimmed by 3 bases and the J gene end by 3 bases; junction bases not matched to a gene: 11. The CDR3 sequence is 16 residues long. As DNA, the CDR3 is TGCGCCAGCAGCTCTGGACTAGTTACGAGGGAAGAGACCCAGTACTTC. As protein: CASSSGLVTREETQYF.

This clone showed up just once. The CDR3 reads CATEDLRGGYNEQFF. CDR3 DNA sequence: TGTGCCACTGAAGACTTGCGCGGGGGGTACAATGAGCAGTTCTTC. The chain joins TRBV24-1 to TRBJ2-1, with TRBD2 matching 8 bases. The V gene's germline CDR1 is KGHDR and CDR2 SFDVKD. After removal of 10 bases from V and 4 bases from J, the junction contained 11 bases not matched to a gene. This CDR3 comprises 15 residues.

The chain carries TRBV3-1 (or the pseudogene TRBV3-2) and TRBJ1-1, with 8 bases identical to TRBD1. CDR3 length: 16 residues. V dropped 5 bases and J dropped 2; count of bases not matched to a gene: 10. The germline V gene has CDR1 LGHDT and CDR2 YNNKEL (reference sequence). The CDR3 region has the DNA TGTGCCAGCAGCAACAGGGGGAGAAGCTTTAACACTGAAGCTTTCTTT. Encoded protein: CASSNRGRSFNTEAFF.

CDR3 region: CASSLSAGTVNYGYTF. CDR3 nucleotides: TGTGCCAGCAGCCTCTCTGCCGGGACAGTTAACTATGGCTACACCTTC. This chain joins TRBV4-2 and TRBJ1-2; 7 nucleotides align to TRBD1. J gave up 1 base and V 4 bases, and 9 bases lay outside the gene matches. In germline, CDR1 is LGHNA, CDR2 YNFKEQ. The CDR3 is 16 residues long.

A few counts support this clone. This chain joins TRBV27 and TRBJ1-5, with D uncertain. The V gene's germline CDR1 is MNHEY and CDR2 SMNVEV (reference sequence). V was shortened by 3 bases and J by 3 bases, with 6 bases between the two germline ends. This CDR3 is 13 amino acids long. CDR3 residues: CASSFIPNQPQHF. In DNA form, the CDR3 reads TGTGCCAGCAGTTTTATTCCCAATCAGCCCCAGCATTTT.

This chain uses TRBV5-4 with TRBJ2-4, with a tentative D call TRBD1 (5 bases). The CDR3 consists of 14 residues. Germline CDR1 and CDR2: SGHNT and YYREEE (reference sequence). V lost 0 bases, J lost 10 bases, and 14 bases lay in between. CDR3 residues: CASSLDLRAVIQYF. The DNA of the CDR3 is TGTGCCAGCAGCTTGGATCTCAGGGCAGTAATTCAGTACTTC.